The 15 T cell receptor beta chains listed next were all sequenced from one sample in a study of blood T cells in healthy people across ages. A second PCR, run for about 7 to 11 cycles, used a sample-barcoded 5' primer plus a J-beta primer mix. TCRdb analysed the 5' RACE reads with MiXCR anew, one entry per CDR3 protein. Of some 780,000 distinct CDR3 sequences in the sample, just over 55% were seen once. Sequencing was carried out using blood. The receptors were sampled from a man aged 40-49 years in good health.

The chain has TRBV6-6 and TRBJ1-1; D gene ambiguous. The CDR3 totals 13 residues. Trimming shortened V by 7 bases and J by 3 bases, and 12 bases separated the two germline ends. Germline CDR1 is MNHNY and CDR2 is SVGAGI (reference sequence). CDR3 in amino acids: CASTHGVDTEAFF. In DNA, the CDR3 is TGTGCCAGCACTCACGGGGTGGACACTGAAGCTTTCTTT.

CDR3 loop: CASSQGNTGGGFETQYF. The CDR3 DNA is TGCGCCAGCAGCCAAGGCAATACAGGGGGCGGGTTTGAGACCCAGTACTTC. The chain couples TRBV4-3 to TRBJ2-7, with TRBD1 matching over 9 bases. The J call may be wrong; the DNA end is better matched by TRBJ2-5. The V gene's germline CDR1 is LGHNA and CDR2 YSLEER. The CDR3 is made up of 17 amino acids.

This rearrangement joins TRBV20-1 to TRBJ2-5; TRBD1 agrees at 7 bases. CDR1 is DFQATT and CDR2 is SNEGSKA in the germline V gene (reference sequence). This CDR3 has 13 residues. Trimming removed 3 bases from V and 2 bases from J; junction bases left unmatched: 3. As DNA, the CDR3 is TGCAGTGCTAGGGTACAGGGGCAAGAGACCCAGTACTTC. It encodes CSARVQGQETQYF.

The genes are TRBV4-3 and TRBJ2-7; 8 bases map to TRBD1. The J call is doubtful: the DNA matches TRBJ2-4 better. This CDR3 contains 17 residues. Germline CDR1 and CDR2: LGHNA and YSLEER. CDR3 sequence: CASSQQGQGGGKNIQYF. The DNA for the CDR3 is TGCGCCAGCAGCCAACAAGGACAGGGTGGTGGCAAAAACATTCAGTACTTC.

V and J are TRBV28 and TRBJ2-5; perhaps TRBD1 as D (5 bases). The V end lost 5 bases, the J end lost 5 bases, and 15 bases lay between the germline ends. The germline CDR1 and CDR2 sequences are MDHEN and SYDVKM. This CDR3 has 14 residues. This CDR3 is CASSATGEVETQYF. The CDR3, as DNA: TGTGCCAGCAGTGCTACAGGCGAGGTGGAGACCCAGTACTTC.

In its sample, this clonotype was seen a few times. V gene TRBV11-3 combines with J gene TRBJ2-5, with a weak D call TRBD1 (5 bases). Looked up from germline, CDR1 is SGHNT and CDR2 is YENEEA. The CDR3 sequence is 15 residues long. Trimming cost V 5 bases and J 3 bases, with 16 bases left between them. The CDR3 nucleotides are TGTGCCAGCAGCCCACAAGGGGAATGGGAAGAGACCCAGTACTTC. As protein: CASSPQGEWEETQYF.

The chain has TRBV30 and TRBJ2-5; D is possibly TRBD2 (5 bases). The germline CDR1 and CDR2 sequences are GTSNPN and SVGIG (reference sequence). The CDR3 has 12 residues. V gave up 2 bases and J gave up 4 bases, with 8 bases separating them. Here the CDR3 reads CAWSLSGETQYF. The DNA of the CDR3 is TGTGCCTGGAGTTTGAGCGGAGAGACCCAGTACTTC.

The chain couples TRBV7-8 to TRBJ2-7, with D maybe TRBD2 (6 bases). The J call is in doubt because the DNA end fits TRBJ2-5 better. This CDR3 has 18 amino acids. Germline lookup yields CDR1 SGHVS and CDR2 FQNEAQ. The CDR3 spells CASSLALLASSGRQTQYF. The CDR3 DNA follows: TGTGCCAGCAGCTTAGCGCTACTAGCCTCATCCGGGCGGCAGACCCAGTACTTC.

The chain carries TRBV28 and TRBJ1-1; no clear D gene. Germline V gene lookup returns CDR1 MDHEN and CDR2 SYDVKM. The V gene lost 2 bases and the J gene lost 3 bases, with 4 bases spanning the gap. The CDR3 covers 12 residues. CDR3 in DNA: TGTGCCAGCAGTTTACAGCACACTGAAGCTTTCTTT. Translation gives CASSLQHTEAFF.

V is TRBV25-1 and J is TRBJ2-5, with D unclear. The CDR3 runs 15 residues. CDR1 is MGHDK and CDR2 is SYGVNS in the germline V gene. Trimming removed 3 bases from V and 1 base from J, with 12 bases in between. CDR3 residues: CASSDYKGPQETQYF. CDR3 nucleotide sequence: TGTGCCAGCAGTGATTATAAAGGGCCCCAAGAGACCCAGTACTTC.

CDR3 sequence reads: CASSQDWADNQPQHF. For the CDR3, the DNA is TGTGCCAGCAGCCAAGATTGGGCAGATAATCAGCCCCAGCATTTT. The rearrangement uses TRBV3-1 and TRBJ1-5; the D is unclear. The germline V gene encodes CDR1 LGHDT and CDR2 YNNKEL (reference sequence). Trimming pared 0 bases from V and 4 bases from J, leaving 10 bases between. The CDR3 has 15 residues.

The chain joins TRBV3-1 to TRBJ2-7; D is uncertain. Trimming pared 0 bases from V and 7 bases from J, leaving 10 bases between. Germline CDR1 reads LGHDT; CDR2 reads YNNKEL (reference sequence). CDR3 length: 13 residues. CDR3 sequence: CASSQDLVNEQYF. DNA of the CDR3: TGTGCCAGCAGCCAAGATCTTGTCAATGAGCAGTACTTC.

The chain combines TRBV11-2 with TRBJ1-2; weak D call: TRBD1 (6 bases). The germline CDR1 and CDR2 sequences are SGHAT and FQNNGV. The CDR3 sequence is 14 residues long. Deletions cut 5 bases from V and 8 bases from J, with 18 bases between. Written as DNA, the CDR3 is TGTGCCAGCAGCCCAAGAAGGGGGTCCGCGGGCTACACCTTC. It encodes CASSPRRGSAGYTF.

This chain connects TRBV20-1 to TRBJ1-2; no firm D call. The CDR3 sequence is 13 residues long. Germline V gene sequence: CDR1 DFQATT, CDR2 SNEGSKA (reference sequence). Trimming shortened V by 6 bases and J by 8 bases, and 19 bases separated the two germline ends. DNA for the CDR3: TGCAGTGCCTCCTCAAGGGAATACGGAGGCTACACCTTC. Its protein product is CSASSREYGGYTF.

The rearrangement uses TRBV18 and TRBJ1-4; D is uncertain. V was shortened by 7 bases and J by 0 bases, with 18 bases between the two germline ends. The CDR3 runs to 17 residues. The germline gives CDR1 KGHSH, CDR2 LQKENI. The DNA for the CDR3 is TGTGCCAGCTTACCGCGGCCAGGTTCTGCAACTAATGAAAAACTGTTTTTT. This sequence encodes CASLPRPGSATNEKLFF. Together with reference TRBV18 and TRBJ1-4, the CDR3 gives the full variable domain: NAGVMQNPRHLVRRRGQEARLRCSPMKGHSHVYWYRQLPEEGLKFMVYLQKENIIDESGMPKERFSAEFPKEGPSILRIQQVVRGDSAAYFCASLPRPGSATNEKLFFGSGTQLSVL.